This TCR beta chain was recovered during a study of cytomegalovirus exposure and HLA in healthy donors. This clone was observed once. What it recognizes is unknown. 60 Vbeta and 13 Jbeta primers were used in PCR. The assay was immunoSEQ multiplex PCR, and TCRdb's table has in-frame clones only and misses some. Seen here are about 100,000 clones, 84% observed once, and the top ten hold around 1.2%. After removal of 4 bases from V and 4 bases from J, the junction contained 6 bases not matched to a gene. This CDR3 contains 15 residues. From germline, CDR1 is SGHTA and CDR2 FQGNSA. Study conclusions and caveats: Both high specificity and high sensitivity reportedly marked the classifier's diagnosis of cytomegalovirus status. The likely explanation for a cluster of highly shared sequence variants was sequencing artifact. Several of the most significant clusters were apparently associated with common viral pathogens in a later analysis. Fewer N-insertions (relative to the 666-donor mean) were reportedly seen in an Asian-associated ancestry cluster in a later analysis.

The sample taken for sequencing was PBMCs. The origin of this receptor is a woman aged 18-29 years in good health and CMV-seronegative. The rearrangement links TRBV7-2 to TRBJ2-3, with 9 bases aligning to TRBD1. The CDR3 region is CASSWGQGRSDTQYF. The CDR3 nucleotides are TGTGCCAGCAGCTGGGGACAGGGACGGTCAGATACGCAGTATTTT.